Each of the 17 T cell receptor beta chains below was sequenced from the same sample in a study of cytomegalovirus exposure and HLA in healthy donors. The primer mix had 60 Vbeta and 13 Jbeta primers. TCRdb's copy holds only in-frame clones and misses some; the assay was immunoSEQ multiplex PCR. The sample carries about 55,000 clones, nearly 85% recorded once. The sequenced sample was PBMCs. Source of these receptors: a man aged 30-40 years in good health and CMV-seronegative.

This chain uses TRBV29-1 with TRBJ1-1; D is unresolved. V was clipped by 3 bases and J by 5 bases, with 19 bases between them. Germline V gene lookup returns CDR1 SQVTM and CDR2 ANQGSEA. The CDR3 extends over 15 amino acids. CDR3 protein: CSVDKDGILGTEAFF. For the CDR3, the DNA is TGCAGCGTTGATAAGGACGGGATTCTAGGGACTGAAGCTTTCTTT.

The chain recombines TRBV19 with TRBJ2-7; 7 bases agree with TRBD1. The V and J ends lost 10 bases and 2 bases, in that order; junction bases with no gene match: 11. CDR1 is LNHDA, CDR2 SQIVND, per germline (reference sequence). The length of the CDR3 is 14 residues. The CDR3 sequence: CATSEEGAPYEQYF. CDR3 bases: TGTGCCACATCCGAAGAGGGGGCCCCCTACGAGCAGTACTTC.

This rearrangement joins TRBV23-1 to TRBJ1-4; D gene unclear. TRBV23-1 is flagged as an ORF with uncertain function. V lost 8 bases and J 6 bases, leaving 19 bases between the germline ends. This CDR3 comprises 15 residues. The CDR3: CASPQSAGWDEKLFF. The CDR3 nucleotides are TGCGCCAGCCCTCAGTCGGCGGGGTGGGATGAAAAACTGTTTTTT.

The chain combines TRBV28 with TRBJ1-6; weak D call: TRBD1 (5 bases). This CDR3 contains 12 residues. The germline CDR1 and CDR2 sequences are MDHEN and SYDVKM. Deletions cut 6 bases from V and 9 bases from J, with 9 bases between. The CDR3 sequence is CASSPGRSPLHF. The CDR3 DNA sequence: TGTGCCAGCAGCCCAGGGCGTTCACCCCTCCACTTT.

This clone came up once. The chain's CDR3 is CASRIGGNAPEAFF. CDR3 nucleotide sequence: TGTGCCAGCCGAATTGGGGGGAACGCCCCTGAAGCTTTCTTT. This chain links TRBV28 with TRBJ1-1, with a possible D match to TRBD1 (5 bases). Germline V lookup: CDR1 MDHEN, CDR2 SYDVKM. Trimming removed 8 bases from V and 6 bases from J, with 19 bases in between. The CDR3 has 14 amino acids.

On this clone: The same CDR3 arises from other DNA sequences in this sample as well. The chain recombines TRBV2 with TRBJ1-1, with 8 bases that match TRBD1. Germline V lookup: CDR1 SNHLY, CDR2 FYNNEI. The CDR3 is made up of 15 amino acids. Trimming took 6 bases from V and 1 from J; bases not matched to a gene: 7. The chain's CDR3 is CASSEQGQGNTEAFF. The CDR3 DNA is TGTGCCAGCAGCGAACAAGGACAGGGGAACACTGAAGCTTTCTTT.

The rearrangement joins TRBV7-6 to TRBJ1-1, with 7 bases that match TRBD1. The trim removed 5 bases at V and 3 bases at J, leaving 6 bases unmatched. The germline CDR1 and CDR2 sequences are SGHVS and FNYEAQ. The CDR3 spans 14 residues. The CDR3 is CASSPGQVYTEAFF. The CDR3 DNA follows: TGTGCCAGCAGCCCCGGACAGGTTTACACTGAAGCTTTCTTT.

This clone has a handful of counts. J is TRBJ2-6 and V is TRBV19; a possible D gene is TRBD1 (6 bases). The length of the CDR3 is 18 residues. V was shortened by 3 bases and J by 0 bases, with 15 bases between the two germline ends. CDR1 is LNHDA, CDR2 SQIVND, per germline (reference sequence). DNA for the CDR3: TGTGCCAGTAGTATCCAGGGGCATCGGCTCTCTGGGGCCAACGTCCTGACTTTC. It encodes CASSIQGHRLSGANVLTF.

The CDR3 loop reads CASSQVRGANTGELFF. DNA of the CDR3: TGCGCCAGCAGCCAAGTAAGAGGAGCGAACACCGGGGAGCTGTTTTTT. V usage is TRBV4-3 and J usage is TRBJ2-2; D not certain. CDR3 length equals 16 residues. V lost 1 base to trimming and J lost 0 bases, with 9 bases between them. Germline lookup yields CDR1 LGHNA and CDR2 YSLEER.

This sequence joins TRBV5-4 and TRBJ1-2; possible D gene TRBD1, 5 bases. The CDR3 length is 13 residues. Trimming removed 0 bases from V and 3 bases from J, with 6 bases in between. The germline V gene has CDR1 SGHNT and CDR2 YYREEE (reference sequence). CDR3 sequence: CASSLGGDYGYTF. The CDR3 DNA sequence: TGTGCCAGCAGCTTGGGGGGGGACTATGGCTACACCTTC.

This clone was observed a single time. The chain employs TRBV9 and TRBJ1-6; 9 bases match TRBD1. The J segment lost 12 bases and the V segment lost 4 bases, leaving 8 bases of the junction unmatched. CDR3 length: 14 amino acids. Germline CDR1 and CDR2: SGDLS and YYNGEE. As DNA, the CDR3 is TGTGCCAGCAGCCAACAGGGGGCGAGAGGACCCCTCCACTTT. It yields the protein CASSQQGARGPLHF. The full variable domain, its missing parts supplied by reference TRBV9 and TRBJ1-6, is DSGVTQTPKHLITATGQRVTLRCSPRSGDLSVYWYQQSLDQGLQFLIQYYNGEERAKGNILERFSAQQFPDLHSELNLSSLELGDSALYFCASSQQGARGPLHFGNGTRLTVT.

This rearrangement joins TRBV4-2 to TRBJ2-5; 9 nucleotides agree with TRBD2. The DNA matches TRBJ2-7 better at its end, which makes the J call doubtful. CDR3 length equals 15 residues. Germline lookup yields CDR1 LGHNA and CDR2 YNFKEQ. The CDR3 nucleotides are TGTGCCAGCAGCCAAGCTAGCGGGGCGTCCTACGAGCAGTACTTC. This sequence encodes CASSQASGASYEQYF.

The genes are TRBV10-1 and TRBJ2-4, with 10 bases fitting TRBD2. The length of the CDR3 is 18 residues. The germline V gene encodes CDR1 WNHNN and CDR2 SYGVQD (reference sequence). V lost 3 bases and J lost 2; bases outside the gene matches: 10. Here the CDR3 reads CASSERLAGDGSKNIQYF. The CDR3 region has the DNA TGCGCCAGCAGTGAAAGGCTAGCGGGAGATGGGTCCAAAAACATTCAGTACTTC.

V is TRBV5-8 and J is TRBJ1-3; possible D gene TRBD1, 5 bases. V was trimmed by 3 bases and J by 0 bases, leaving 7 bases between them. CDR1 is SGHTS and CDR2 is YDEGEE in the germline V gene. This CDR3 is 14 amino acids long. CDR3 in amino acids: CASSWGVSGNTIYF. In nucleotides, the CDR3 is TGTGCCAGCAGCTGGGGCGTCTCTGGAAACACCATATATTTT. The full variable domain, rest sourced from reference TRBV5-8 and TRBJ1-3, is EAGVTQSPTHLIKTRGQQATLRCSPISGHTSVYWYQQALGLGLQFLLWYDEGEERNRGNFPPRFSGRQFPNYSSELNVNALELEDSALYLCASSWGVSGNTIYFGEGSWLTVV.

J is TRBJ2-3 and V is TRBV19; 11 bases map to TRBD2. Looked up from germline, CDR1 is LNHDA and CDR2 is SQIVND (reference sequence). V was clipped by 6 bases and J by 2 bases; unmatched bases: 10. CDR3 length: 17 amino acids. CDR3 sequence reads: CASSLSGRAGATDTQYF. The CDR3, as DNA: TGTGCCAGTAGCCTTAGCGGGAGGGCCGGGGCCACAGATACGCAGTATTTT.

The chain links TRBV5-1 to TRBJ2-3; 10 bases align to TRBD2. CDR1 SGHRS and CDR2 YFSETQ come from the germline V gene. This CDR3 region has 16 residues. J lost 2 bases, V lost 0 bases, and 3 bases had no gene match. The DNA for the CDR3 is TGCGCCAGCAGCTTGGGCACTAGCGGGAACACAGATACGCAGTATTTT. Protein sequence: CASSLGTSGNTDTQYF.

The chain combines TRBV7-2 with TRBJ2-3; D is unresolved. The germline V gene has CDR1 SGHTA and CDR2 FQGNSA. The CDR3 sequence is 13 residues long. The ends were cut back, 5 bases at V and 5 bases at J, with 11 bases in the middle. As DNA, the CDR3 is TGTGCCAGCAGCCTGGAGCGAGGAGATACGCAGTATTTT. Amino acids: CASSLERGDTQYF. Full variable domain (missing parts from reference TRBV7-2 and TRBJ2-3): GAGVSQSPSNKVTEKGKDVELRCDPISGHTALYWYRQSLGQGLEFLIYFQGNSAPDKSGLPSDRFSAERTGGSVSTLTIQRTQQEDSAVYLCASSLERGDTQYFGPGTRLTVL.